Listed below are T cell receptor beta chains from one sample, sequenced in a study of blood T cell repertoires in COVID-19. The table came from immunoSEQ multiplex PCR; TCRdb's copy has only in-frame clones and leaves some out. The data show approximately 140,000 clones, about 80% seen once. Sequenced: peripheral blood. Source of these receptors: a human donor in a cohort sampled during active COVID-19. The CDR3 runs from the conserved cysteine through the conserved F or W. A D gene is named only where the DNA matches it firmly. The listing skips clone size in some rows; elsewhere it reads once, few, many or a size class.

J | V | D | size | CDR3 | DNA
TRBJ2-1 | TRBV9 | . | . | CASSVARAGRFANEQFF | TGTGCCAGCAGCGTAGCTAGGGCAGGGAGGTTCGCCAATGAGCAGTTCTTC
TRBJ2-3 | TRBV9 | . | . | CASSGLGADTQYF | TGTGCCAGCAGCGGACTAGGGGCAGATACGCAGTATTTT
TRBJ2-3 | TRBV29-1 | . | . | CSVERGRLSDTQYF | TGCAGCGTTGAACGAGGCCGGCTTTCAGATACGCAGTATTTT
TRBJ2-3 | TRBV9 | . | once | CASSADTGGDTQYF | TGTGCCAGCAGCGCGGACACCGGCGGAGATACGCAGTATTTT
TRBJ2-5 | TRBV6-1 | TRBD2 | once | CASREAGQQETQYF | TGTGCCAGCAGGGAAGCGGGGCAACAAGAGACCCAGTACTTC
TRBJ1-2 | TRBV15 | . | . | CATSGDSYGYTF | TGTGCCACCAGCGGAGACAGCTATGGCTACACCTTC
TRBJ1-5 | TRBV7-2 | TRBD1 | . | CASSPGGYSNQPQHF | TGTGCCAGCAGCCCAGGGGGCTATAGCAATCAGCCCCAGCATTTT
TRBJ1-2 | TRBV6-5 | TRBD1 | . | CASSFGQGAGYGYTF | TGTGCCAGCAGTTTTGGACAGGGGGCTGGGTATGGCTACACCTTC
TRBJ2-3 | TRBV19 | TRBD2 | . | CASSIAAGGDTQYF | TGTGCCAGTAGTATAGCCGCGGGGGGGGATACGCAGTATTTT
TRBJ2-5 | TRBV3-1/TRBV3-2 | TRBD2 | . | CASSQDVTSGQTQYF | TGTGCCAGCAGCCAAGATGTGACTAGCGGACAGACCCAGTACTTC
TRBJ1-6 | TRBV12-3/TRBV12-4 | . | . | CASSFTGQSPLHF | TGTGCCAGCAGTTTTACCGGACAGTCACCCCTCCACTTT
TRBJ1-3 | TRBV30 | . | . | CAWSQPTVSSGNTIYF | TGTGCCTGGAGTCAACCGACAGTGTCATCTGGAAACACCATATATTTT
TRBJ2-1 | TRBV15 | TRBD1 | . | CATSRKPSSGGEQFF | TGTGCCACCAGCAGAAAGCCATCTTCAGGGGGCGAGCAGTTCTTC
TRBJ2-5 | TRBV4-3 | TRBD1 | . | CASSRRRSGWDREETQYF | TGCGCCAGCAGCCGTAGAAGATCGGGTTGGGACAGAGAAGAGACCCAGTACTTC